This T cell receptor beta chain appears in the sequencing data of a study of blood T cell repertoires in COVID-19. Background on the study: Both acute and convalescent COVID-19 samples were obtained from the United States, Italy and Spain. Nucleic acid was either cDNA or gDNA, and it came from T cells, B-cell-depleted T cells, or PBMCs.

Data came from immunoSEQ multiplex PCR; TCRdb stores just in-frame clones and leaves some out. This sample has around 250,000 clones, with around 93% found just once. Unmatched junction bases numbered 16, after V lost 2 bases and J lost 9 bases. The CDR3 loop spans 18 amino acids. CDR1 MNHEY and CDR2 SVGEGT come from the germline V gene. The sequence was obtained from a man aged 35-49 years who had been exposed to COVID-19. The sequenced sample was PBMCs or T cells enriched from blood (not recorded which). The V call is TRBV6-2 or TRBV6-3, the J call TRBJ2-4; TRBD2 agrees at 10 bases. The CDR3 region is CASSYIRLAGETRGIQYF. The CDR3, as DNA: TGTGCCAGCAGTTACATCCGCCTAGCGGGAGAAACACGGGGCATTCAGTACTTC.